The T cell receptor beta chain under discussion was sequenced for a study of blood T cell repertoires in COVID-19 (dated by TCRdb to 2020 to 2021). Background for the entire study: Samples covering the acute and convalescent phases of COVID-19 were provided by collaborators in the United States, Italy and Spain. Where HLA class I and class II types were available, the types were taken from metadata supplied by the sample provider, not from assay-based typing. The material from the prospective study consisted of cDNA or gDNA derived from T cells, B-cell-depleted T cells, or PBMCs. Nearly every sample came with metadata listing a de-identified subject ID, COVID-19 status, age in years and sex. The repertoires were released in a freely available public database meant as a resource for research on the immune response to SARS-CoV-2. The samples were drawn from the first 160 participants of the ongoing ImmuneRACE study and from some 1,300 subjects provided by 6 global collaborators. The dataset comprised deeply sampled blood TCRbeta repertoires from subjects exposed to, actively infected with, or recovered from COVID-19.

TCRbeta CDR3 regions were amplified from genomic DNA by means of the immunoSEQ Assay, a bias-controlled multiplex PCR. In the source study's methods: The number of nucleated cells in each sample was estimated by amplification of reference gene primers within the assay. To quantify the absolute abundance of each unique TCRbeta CDR3 rearrangement, sequence reads were collapsed and filtered. For each sample, productive Simpson clonality was calculated as the square root of Simpson's diversity index across productive rearrangements. TCRdb obtained this table from immuneACCESS and retained in-frame rearrangements with V and J assigned. These tables miss some clones; where compared with another copy, unresolved V genes account for less than half of the shortfall, and the remainder is unexplained. The V and J calls and the clone size are those of that table, but D and trimming were determined from the DNA. Recorded for this sample are under 300,000 clones; roughly 90% of them occurred a single time. The top ten constitute more than 1.5% of the sample.

Here is what the overall study found, with its caveats: How much clinical and demographic metadata was included differed by source and by participant, and the metadata was provided uncurated.

Participants in the prospective study were enrolled through a virtual design, were aged about 18 to 100 years, and lived in roughly 24 United States geographic areas. In the prospective study, cohorts were assigned on the basis of participant-reported clinical history obtained from a screening survey and a study questionnaire. Recovered participants in ImmuneRACE Cohort 3 were defined by two consecutive negative NP/OP PCR tests, clearance by a healthcare professional, or resolution of symptoms. Each participant in the prospective study had whole blood, serum and a nasopharyngeal or oropharyngeal swab collected by mobile phlebotomists. Additional blood draws and questionnaires over a 2-month period could optionally be provided by prospective study participants. Before DNA extraction, prospective study blood samples were shipped either frozen or at room temperature. Details on this clone: It has no known antigen specificity. Base-call qualities are not available, and no considerably larger clone is one nucleotide away.

The CDR3 numbers 15 residues from cysteine through phenylalanine. This entry keeps only the CDR3 DNA: 45 bases, framed from base 1. According to the germline V gene, CDR1 reads MRHNA and CDR2 reads SNTAGT. A distance of 16 bases separates the germline ends of V and J, which lose 2 bases and 6 bases respectively. The V and J genes are TRBV6-4 and TRBJ1-2; the D gene assignment is ambiguous. This clonotype originated in a woman aged 55-75 years who had recovered from COVID-19. The source material was PBMCs or T cells enriched from blood (not recorded which). CDR3 reads: CASSDGVTGYHGYTF. The nucleotides are TGTGCCAGCAGTGACGGGGTAACGGGGTACCATGGCTACACCTTC.